This entry describes one TCR beta chain. The source of the sample is a study of Graves' ophthalmopathy and Graves' hyperthyroidism. Per germline, CDR1 MDHEN and CDR2 SYDVKM. The V end was cut by 6 bases, the J end by 8 bases, with 13 bases between. This CDR3 region has 12 residues. Amplified material comprised TCR beta CDR3 regions derived from RNA transcripts. In the first round, RT-PCR was carried out with HTBI primers, and a multiplex PCR formed the second round. MiXCR, applied by TCRdb to the multiplex PCR reads, yields one record per CDR3 protein. The data hold a few hundred thousand distinct CDR3 sequences, with roughly 15% observed a single time.

This chain uses TRBV28 with TRBJ1-2, with D hard to call. The receptor was derived from an adult man with Graves' ophthalmopathy. The specimen was peripheral blood. In DNA, the CDR3 is TGTGCCAGCAGGTTACCACAGTCGGGCTACACCTTC. Translation gives CASRLPQSGYTF.